The 29 T cell receptor beta chains in this list originate from one sample, sequenced in a study of shared T cell receptors in the human thymus. The protocol was immunoSEQ multiplex PCR, while the TCRdb copy is restricted to in-frame clones and leaves out a portion. The data show about 610,000 clones, roughly 90% seen once. These data were likewise used in another study, on human thymus T cells.

Sample: thymocytes. Source of these receptors: a boy under three years old with a congenital heart defect.

The chain couples TRBV4-1 to TRBJ2-7; 7 bases line up with TRBD2. Germline loops: CDR1 MGHRA, CDR2 YSYEKL. The CDR3 length is 19 residues. V was pared by 1 base and J by 4 bases, with 19 bases of the junction left unmatched. The CDR3 region has the DNA TGCGCCAGCAGCCAAGTCAAGGGGTCTTGGGCGGGAGAACGGTACGAGCAGTACTTC. The encoded protein is CASSQVKGSWAGERYEQYF.

The chain uses TRBV18 and TRBJ2-3; 12 bases line up with TRBD2. The germline CDR1 and CDR2 sequences are KGHSH and LQKENI. V shed 6 bases and J 5 bases; nucleotides not matched to a gene: 9. This CDR3 has 16 amino acids. The chain's CDR3 is CASSPGLAGSLDTQYF. CDR3 coding DNA: TGTGCCAGCTCCCCCGGACTAGCGGGATCGCTAGATACGCAGTATTTT.

The chain couples TRBV29-1 to TRBJ2-1; TRBD1 matches 8 bases. V gave up 6 bases and J gave up 4 bases; unmatched junction bases: 11. Germline CDR1 and CDR2: SQVTM and ANQGSEA. This CDR3 is built from 15 residues. CDR3 residues: CSVGDRDRPYNEQFF. The CDR3 nucleotides are TGCAGCGTGGGGGATCGGGACAGGCCATACAATGAGCAGTTCTTC.

This chain links TRBV28 with TRBJ2-7; 9 nucleotides agree with TRBD2. The CDR3 spans 15 residues. Trimming at V came to 7 bases and at J to 7 bases, leaving 14 bases not matched to a gene. Germline V lookup: CDR1 MDHEN, CDR2 SYDVKM. The CDR3 region has the DNA TGTGCCAGCACCCATCGGGGTAGCGGGAGCCCGGAGCAGTACTTC. It codes for CASTHRGSGSPEQYF.

The chain is built from TRBV4-2 and TRBJ2-7, with D possibly being TRBD2 (6 bases). The CDR3 contains 12 residues. CDR1 is LGHNA, CDR2 YNFKEQ, per germline. The V gene lost 4 bases and the J gene lost 8 bases, with 12 bases spanning the gap. The CDR3 bases are TGTGCCAGCAGCCCCCGCGCGGGGCAGCAGTACTTC. This gives the protein CASSPRAGQQYF.

CDR3 protein: CASGYQTGPYNEQFF. DNA for the CDR3: TGTGCCAGCGGCTATCAAACGGGTCCTTACAATGAGCAGTTCTTC. The V call is TRBV7-2, the J call TRBJ2-1; D call uncertain. CDR3 length equals 15 residues. Deletions cut 8 bases from V and 4 bases from J, with 18 bases between. From germline, CDR1 is SGHTA and CDR2 FQGNSA. Together with reference TRBV7-2 and TRBJ2-1, the CDR3 gives the full variable domain: GAGVSQSPSNKVTEKGKDVELRCDPISGHTALYWYRQSLGQGLEFLIYFQGNSAPDKSGLPSDRFSAERTGGSVSTLTIQRTQQEDSAVYLCASGYQTGPYNEQFFGPGTRLTVL.

The gene calls are TRBV11-2 and TRBJ1-1; 12 bases map to TRBD1. The CDR3 sequence is 19 residues long. Unmatched junction bases numbered 17, after V lost 3 bases and J lost 6 bases. Germline V gene lookup returns CDR1 SGHAT and CDR2 FQNNGV. The CDR3 sequence: CASSFLPSGTGGPASEAFF. The CDR3 region has the DNA TGTGCCAGCAGCTTCCTACCGTCCGGGACAGGGGGCCCCGCGTCTGAAGCTTTCTTT.

The rearrangement joins TRBV6-1 to TRBJ2-5; no clear D gene. V was pared by 7 bases and J by 4 bases, with 10 bases between. In germline, CDR1 is MNHNS, CDR2 SASEGT. CDR3 length: 12 residues. The CDR3 DNA reads as TGTGCCAGCATCGAACGAGGAGAGACCCAGTACTTC. This encodes CASIERGETQYF.

J is TRBJ2-2 and V is TRBV14; 11 positions agree with TRBD2. The ends lost 0 bases at V and 3 bases at J; junction bases unmatched: 9. This CDR3 has 19 amino acids. Germline V gene lookup returns CDR1 SGHDN and CDR2 FVKESK. CDR3 sequence reads: CASSQDWVKLAGDTGELFF. Written as DNA, the CDR3 is TGTGCCAGCAGCCAAGATTGGGTAAAACTAGCGGGAGACACCGGGGAGCTGTTTTTT.

The gene calls are TRBV21-1 and TRBJ2-7; TRBD1, the D gene given by the table, was not confirmed from the DNA. TRBV21-1 is a pseudogene. CDR3 size: 15 residues. The CDR3 DNA reads TGTGCCAGCAGCGACCGGGACAGGGGGCTAGGGGAGCAGTACTTC. Protein product: CASSDRDRGLGEQYF.

This clone was detected once. This sequence joins TRBV11-2 and TRBJ2-7; possible D gene TRBD1, 6 bases. Germline CDR1 SGHAT, CDR2 FQNNGV. The CDR3 spans 14 residues. V lost 4 bases and J lost 3, with 13 bases in between. The DNA of the CDR3 is TGTGCCAGCAGCTACCACAGGGACCTCTACGAGCAGTACTTC. It translates to CASSYHRDLYEQYF. Together with reference TRBV11-2 and TRBJ2-7, the CDR3 gives the full variable domain: EAGVAQSPRYKIIEKRQSVAFWCNPISGHATLYWYQQILGQGPKLLIQFQNNGVVDDSQLPKDRFSAERLKGVDSTLKIQPAKLEDSAVYLCASSYHRDLYEQYFGPGTRLTVT.

This chain joins TRBV27 and TRBJ2-1, with TRBD1 identical over 8 bases. Germline V gene lookup returns CDR1 MNHEY and CDR2 SMNVEV (reference sequence). Trimming cost V 10 bases and J 7 bases; bases outside gene matches: 9. This CDR3 has 13 amino acids. This CDR3 is CATRRTGSNEQFF. CDR3 sequence (DNA): TGTGCCACCAGGAGGACAGGGTCAAATGAGCAGTTCTTC.

The chain is built from TRBV5-1 and TRBJ2-7; tentatively, D is TRBD1 (5 bases). V was trimmed by 3 bases and J by 0 bases, leaving 13 bases between them. The CDR3 has 15 amino acids. CDR1 is SGHRS and CDR2 is YFSETQ in the germline V gene. The DNA of the CDR3 is TGCGCCAGCAGCTACGACAGTTCTAGCTCCTACGAGCAGTACTTC. Its protein product is CASSYDSSSSYEQYF.

The genes are TRBV7-2 and TRBJ2-2; 8 bases are a match to TRBD2. The CDR3 sequence is 17 residues long. The junction had 6 bases not matched to a gene; V was cut back by 2 bases and J by 1 base. Germline V gives CDR1 SGHTA, CDR2 FQGNSA. The CDR3 DNA reads as TGTGCCAGCAGCTTAACGAAGGCGGGGGGGAACACCGGGGAGCTGTTTTTT. This encodes CASSLTKAGGNTGELFF.

The CDR3 sequence is CASSPHGEVEETQYF. The CDR3 DNA is TGTGCCAGCAGCCCGCATGGAGAGGTGGAAGAGACCCAGTACTTC. The chain employs TRBV5-8 and TRBJ2-5; D call uncertain. Germline V gene lookup returns CDR1 SGHTS and CDR2 YDEGEE. The V gene lost 4 bases and the J gene lost 3 bases, with 16 bases spanning the gap. The CDR3 has 15 residues.

The V gene is TRBV4-3, the J gene TRBJ1-1; D is ambiguous. Germline lookup yields CDR1 LGHNA and CDR2 YSLEER. Trimming left V 4 bases short and J 6 bases short, with 21 bases between. The CDR3 consists of 16 residues. In nucleotides, the CDR3 is TGCGCCAGCAGCCTCCTTGTAGTACGGGGTCGGCCTGAAGCTTTCTTT. Residues: CASSLLVVRGRPEAFF.

The chain is built from TRBV6-1 and TRBJ2-7, with 8 nucleotides matching TRBD2. Germline V gives CDR1 MNHNS, CDR2 SASEGT. There are 14 residues in the CDR3. The CDR3 sequence is CCTIRPSGPTEQYF. The CDR3 DNA reads TGTTGTACAATACGGCCTAGCGGGCCTACCGAGCAGTACTTC.

Turning to this clone: It is unclear where the CDR3 begins or ends on the DNA, so no DNA is shown, and the CDR3 is as TCRdb lists it. The chain has TRBV21-1 and TRBJ2-6; TRBD1 is the table's D call and was not checked against the DNA. TRBV21-1 is a pseudogene segment. From its first to its last residue, the CDR3 has 19 amino acids. CDR3 sequence reads: CASSKVGQGNRSGANVLTF.

This chain uses TRBV7-8 with TRBJ2-2; weak D call: TRBD2 (6 bases). Germline CDR1 is SGHVS and CDR2 is FQNEAQ. CDR3 length equals 15 residues. V shed 0 bases and J shed 1 base, with 6 bases lying between them. CDR3 sequence: CASSLAGGNTGELFF. The CDR3 nucleotides are TGTGCCAGCAGCTTAGCGGGAGGGAACACCGGGGAGCTGTTTTTT.

The chain is built from TRBV7-9 and TRBJ2-5, with TRBD2 identical over 12 bases. This CDR3 comprises 18 residues. With V trimmed by 5 bases and J by 5 bases, 15 bases remained unmatched. Germline CDR1 is SEHNR and CDR2 is FQNEAQ (reference sequence). The CDR3 loop is CASSTPGTGLAGWETQYF. The CDR3 DNA is TGTGCCAGCAGCACCCCCGGGACAGGACTAGCGGGATGGGAGACCCAGTACTTC.

This clone occurred a few times. In DNA form, the CDR3 reads TGTGCCAGTAGTGCAGGGTTTCAGCCCCAGCATTTT. The encoded protein is CASSAGFQPQHF. J is TRBJ1-5 and V is TRBV19; TRBD1 might be the D (5 bases). V lost 5 bases and J lost 6, with 8 bases in between. Germline CDR1 reads LNHDA; CDR2 reads SQIVND (reference sequence). This CDR3 comprises 12 residues.

V and J are TRBV6-1 and TRBJ2-1; TRBD2 agrees at 8 bases. CDR3 size: 19 residues. Losses at the gene ends were 1 base for V and 1 base for J; bases not matched to a gene: 12. Germline V gives CDR1 MNHNS, CDR2 SASEGT. CDR3 DNA sequence: TGTGCCAGCAGTGAAGGGCGTTTTGGGCTAGCGGGTTCCTACAATGAGCAGTTCTTC. As protein: CASSEGRFGLAGSYNEQFF.

This clone was seen only a few times. The V and J genes are TRBV29-1 and TRBJ2-5; 12 nucleotides line up with TRBD1. The germline V gene encodes CDR1 SQVTM and CDR2 ANQGSEA. This CDR3 has 18 amino acids. Losses at the gene ends were 6 bases for V and 2 bases for J; bases not matched to a gene: 16. The CDR3 DNA follows: TGCAGCGTAATTGTGGGGACAGGGGGCGCTTTGGGTCAAGAGACCCAGTACTTC. Translated, it gives CSVIVGTGGALGQETQYF.

The chain is built from TRBV6-6 and TRBJ1-1, with D tentatively TRBD1 (6 bases). Deletions cut 8 bases from V and 3 bases from J, with 22 bases between. Germline CDR1 and CDR2: MNHNY and SVGAGI (reference sequence). The CDR3 spans 16 residues. The CDR3 loop reads CASPRGGDRGDTEAFF. The CDR3 DNA is TGTGCCAGCCCAAGGGGGGGTGACAGAGGGGACACTGAAGCTTTCTTT.

The V call is TRBV2, the J call TRBJ2-1, with 7 bases identical to TRBD2. CDR3 length: 13 residues. V lost 6 bases, J lost 4 bases, and 3 bases stayed unmatched. The germline V gene has CDR1 SNHLY and CDR2 FYNNEI. CDR3 protein: CASRNSGYNEQFF. The DNA of the CDR3 is TGTGCCAGCAGAAATAGCGGGTACAATGAGCAGTTCTTC.

The gene calls are TRBV7-4 and TRBJ2-1, with 9 nucleotides matching TRBD2. The ends lost 1 base at V and 9 bases at J; junction bases unmatched: 7. Germline-derived CDR1 and CDR2 are SGHVT and SQSDAQ. The CDR3 has 15 residues. The CDR3 is CASSLVKGLAREQFF. CDR3 bases: TGTGCCAGCAGCTTAGTGAAGGGACTAGCCCGTGAGCAGTTCTTC. The complete variable domain, with remaining parts taken from reference TRBV7-4 and TRBJ2-1, reads GAGVSQSPRYKVAKRGRDVALRCDSISGHVTLYWYRQTLGQGSEVLTYSQSDAQRDKSGRPSGRFSAERPERSVSTLKIQRTEQGDSAVYLCASSLVKGLAREQFFGPGTRLTVL.

The chain couples TRBV13 to TRBJ2-5; 11 bases map to TRBD2. There are 15 residues in the CDR3. CDR1 PRHDT and CDR2 FYEKMQ come from the germline V gene (reference sequence). With 8 bases clipped from V and 5 bases from J, the junction kept 10 bases outside the gene matches. The CDR3 is CASGQIAGGFETQYF. DNA for the CDR3: TGTGCCAGCGGACAGATAGCGGGAGGGTTTGAGACCCAGTACTTC.

The chain uses TRBV27 and TRBJ2-7, with D perhaps matching TRBD2 (6 bases). This CDR3 is 16 amino acids long. V gave up 2 bases and J gave up 4 bases, with 18 bases separating them. Germline CDR1 is MNHEY and CDR2 is SMNVEV (reference sequence). CDR3 in amino acids: CASSLHWGGARYEQYF. In DNA, the CDR3 is TGTGCCAGCAGTTTACATTGGGGCGGGGCGAGGTACGAGCAGTACTTC.

This chain joins TRBV5-5 and TRBJ1-1; D gene uncertain. This CDR3 region has 15 residues. Germline V gene sequence: CDR1 SGHKS, CDR2 YYEKEE (reference sequence). Deletions cut 4 bases from V and 4 bases from J, with 17 bases between. Here the CDR3 reads CASSPGGPEGTEAFF. The CDR3, as DNA: TGTGCCAGCAGCCCCGGCGGACCCGAGGGCACTGAAGCTTTCTTT.